The clone carrying this T cell receptor (beta chain) was seen more than once but under ten times. Its target is unknown. This CDR3 has 16 amino acids. Looked up from germline, CDR1 is LNHDA and CDR2 is SQIVND (reference sequence). The V segment lost 4 bases and the J segment 4 bases; nucleotides outside the gene matches: 7. PCR used 60 Vbeta primers and 13 Jbeta primers. Here immunoSEQ multiplex PCR was the method, and the copy in TCRdb shows in-frame clones only, minus some. Of fewer than 140,000 clones detected, approximately 85% appear once; the ten largest clones hold more than 1.5%. This entry comes from a study of cytomegalovirus exposure and HLA in healthy donors. Whole-study findings and limits: A later analysis showed TCR association rates differing by HLA locus, peaking at DRB1 and lowest at HLA-C. Investigators reported 150 to 200 TCR beta chains as tied to cytomegalovirus. There were some V segments, including TRBV6-2 and TRBV6-3, excluded as indistinguishable.

The source material was PBMCs. The rearrangement links TRBV19 to TRBJ1-5, with 10 bases that match TRBD1. This sequence originates from a man in his forties or fifties in good health and CMV-seronegative. CDR3 DNA: TGTGCCAGTAGTACCCGGGACAGGGGTTGGAATCAGCCCCAGCATTTT. It codes for CASSTRDRGWNQPQHF.